The T cell receptor (beta chain) under discussion was sequenced for a study of CD8+CD57+ T cells in acquired aplastic anemia. Overall study: An average of roughly 3.2 ug of DNA was obtained from sorted CD4+ and CD8+ cells. Study findings and constraints: Patients and controls shared twenty-nine CD8+ CDR3 sequences, highly expressed in patients.

TCR beta VDJ and CDR3 profiling used genomic DNA as template. TCRdb re-called the reads through MiXCR, storing one row per CDR3 protein. The table shows roughly 98,000 distinct CDR3 sequences, with about 66% occurring only once. About this clonotype: Its antigen is not identified.

Trimming stripped 5 bases from V and 2 bases from J, with 19 bases between. Germline V gene lookup returns CDR1 LNHDA and CDR2 SQIVND (reference sequence). CDR3 length: 16 amino acids. Patients included in sequencing had previously demonstrated CD8+CD57+ cell expansion by flow cytometry. The chain employs TRBV19 and TRBJ2-7; TRBD2 is a possible D gene (6 bases). The clonotype comes from a human donor with aplastic anemia. Input material: sorted CD4+, CD8+, or CD8+CD57+ T cells (not recorded which) from PBMCs. CDR3 in DNA: TGTGCCAGTAGTTTCAAGCTAGCGAGAGGTACCTACGAGCAGTACTTC. Translating it yields CASSFKLARGTYEQYF.